These T cell receptor beta chains were read from a single sample in a study of cytomegalovirus exposure and HLA in healthy donors. Produced via immunoSEQ multiplex PCR; TCRdb's table is partial and in-frame only. The data hold 200,000 to 250,000 clones, with around four fifths observed a single time. The sequenced sample consisted of PBMCs. Receptors originate from a male donor in good health and CMV-seronegative. Both conserved end residues are part of each CDR3. The D gene is left open where the match is weak. Size is omitted from some rows. Given values are once, few, many or a class for expanded clones.

j_gene | d_gene | len | abundance | v_gene | CDR3nt | CDR3aa
TRBJ2-2 | - | 13 | - | TRBV30 | TGTGCCTGGAGCCCGTTAGTAGCTGGGGAGCTGTTTTTT | CAWSPLVAGELFF
TRBJ2-1 | TRBD2 | 15 | - | TRBV12-5 | TGTGCTAGTGGTTTAGGGACTAGCGGGTTCAATGAGCAGTTCTTC | CASGLGTSGFNEQFF
TRBJ1-2 | - | 15 | few | TRBV5-6 | TGTGCCAGCAGCCGTCAGGCAATACTGAGCTATGGCTACACCTTC | CASSRQAILSYGYTF
TRBJ2-3 | - | 12 | - | TRBV6-5 | TGTGCCAGCAGTTTCGTCGGAGATACGCAGTATTTT | CASSFVGDTQYF
TRBJ2-5 | TRBD2 | 16 | - | TRBV18 | TGTGCCAGCTCCACGGGGTTAGCGGGGGCCCAAGAGACCCAGTACTTC | CASSTGLAGAQETQYF
TRBJ2-7 | TRBD2 | 13 | - | TRBV10-1 | TGCGCCAGCAGGGCAGCGGGGGACTACGAGCAGTACTTC | CASRAAGDYEQYF
TRBJ1-2 | - | 12 | few | TRBV10-3 | TGTGCCATCAGTGAGTCTGCTCCGACAGCACTCTTC | CAISESAPTALF
TRBJ1-1 | - | 16 | - | TRBV19 | TGTGCCAGTACCGCAAGCGGACTGACCCTGAACACTGAAGCTTTCTTT | CASTASGLTLNTEAFF
TRBJ1-1 | TRBD1 | 17 | - | TRBV5-4 | TGTGCCAGCAGCTTGGGAGGGGGCAGGCCAATGAACACTGAAGCTTTCTTT | CASSLGGGRPMNTEAFF
TRBJ2-7 | TRBD2 | 14 | - | TRBV7-6 | TGTGCCAGCAGCAAACTAGCGGGAGCTGCCGAGCAGTACTTC | CASSKLAGAAEQYF
TRBJ1-5 | - | 15 | - | TRBV7-2 | TGTGCCAGCAGCCCCCTTGGGCAGCGCAATCAGCCCCAGCATTTT | CASSPLGQRNQPQHF